The 18 T cell receptor beta chains below come from one sample, sequenced in a study of T cells after yellow fever vaccination. TCRdb reprocessed the 5' RACE reads with MiXCR, giving one entry per CDR3 protein. The table shows under 400,000 distinct CDR3 sequences, with around an eighth occurring only once. The specimen comprised CD4+ T cells sorted from PBMCs, sampled 15 days after the yellow fever booster vaccination. These receptors originate from a man between 18 and 29 years old who received the YFV17D yellow fever vaccine.

Written as DNA, the CDR3 is TGCAGTGCTAGTAAGGGCATCTACAATGAGCAGTTCTTC. The encoded protein is CSASKGIYNEQFF. This rearrangement joins TRBV20-1 to TRBJ2-1; no clear D gene. V lost 3 bases, J lost 3 bases, and 9 bases lay in between. This CDR3 is 13 amino acids long. Germline V gene data show CDR1 as DFQATT and CDR2 as SNEGSKA (reference sequence).

The V and J genes are TRBV4-1 and TRBJ2-5; tentatively, D is TRBD2 (5 bases). Trimming removed 0 bases from V and 0 bases from J, with 17 bases in between. CDR1 and CDR2 from the germline V gene are MGHRA and YSYEKL. The CDR3 has 18 amino acids. The DNA for the CDR3 is TGCGCCAGCAGCCAAGATCGGACGGCGGGCAGAGACCAAGAGACCCAGTACTTC. Its protein is CASSQDRTAGRDQETQYF.

The CDR3 coding sequence is TGCAGTGCTCCCAGGGGAGGTTTGGGTGAGCAGTTCTTC. Amino acids: CSAPRGGLGEQFF. The gene calls are TRBV20-1 and TRBJ2-1; D is tentatively TRBD1 or TRBD2 (6 bases each). The CDR3 length is 13 residues. V was trimmed by 5 bases and J by 9 bases, leaving 17 bases between them. Germline CDR1 is DFQATT and CDR2 is SNEGSKA (reference sequence).

There are a few counts of this clonotype. The V call is TRBV20-1, the J call TRBJ1-4; no reliable D call. Trimming removed 6 bases at V and 7 bases at J, with 18 bases between. CDR3 size: 14 residues. The V gene's germline CDR1 is DFQATT and CDR2 SNEGSKA (reference sequence). CDR3 coding DNA: TGCAGTGCCCCGGACCCCCGGGGAGGTGAAAAACTGTTTTTT. Amino acid sequence: CSAPDPRGGEKLFF.

This clonotype was observed a few times. A read error may account for a junction end that differs from germline. The gene calls are TRBV7-3 and TRBJ2-2, with D perhaps TRBD2 (5 bases). The germline gives CDR1 SGHTA, CDR2 FQGTGA. This CDR3 spans 11 amino acids. For the CDR3, the DNA is TGTGCCAGCAGCTTAAACGGGGTGCTGTTTTTT. Translating it yields CASSLNGVLFF.

This clonotype was detected a few times. The rearrangement links TRBV6-2 or TRBV6-3 to TRBJ2-7; 7 positions match TRBD1. The trim removed 0 bases at V and 7 bases at J, leaving 6 bases unmatched. This CDR3 has 14 residues. Germline V gene lookup returns CDR1 MNHEY and CDR2 SVGEGT. The CDR3 sequence: CASSYSTGFREQYF. Here the CDR3 DNA reads TGTGCCAGCAGTTACTCGACAGGGTTCAGAGAGCAGTACTTC.

This clonotype has ten or more counts. The rearrangement uses TRBV7-2 and TRBJ2-7, with D perhaps TRBD2 (6 bases). Per germline, CDR1 SGHTA and CDR2 FQGNSA. This CDR3 has 16 amino acids. V was pared by 1 base and J by 5 bases, with 18 bases between. The CDR3 protein is CASSLGPSSGPNEQYF. CDR3 DNA: TGTGCCAGCAGCTTAGGACCTTCGAGCGGGCCAAACGAGCAGTACTTC.

This clonotype was seen only a few times. The CDR3 DNA reads as TGTGCCAGCAGTGAATACAGGACGCAGTATTTT. Translated: CASSEYRTQYF. The chain has TRBV2 and TRBJ2-3; a possible D gene is TRBD1 (5 bases). The CDR3 consists of 11 residues. Germline V gene sequence: CDR1 SNHLY, CDR2 FYNNEI. Trimming pared 2 bases from V and 9 bases from J, leaving 6 bases between.

Only a few counts were recorded for this clonotype. The genes are TRBV6-2 or TRBV6-3 and TRBJ2-7; D is unclear. CDR3 size: 14 residues. Trimming cost V 2 bases and J 4 bases, with 12 bases left between them. CDR1 and CDR2 from the germline V gene are MNHEY and SVGEGT. The CDR3 loop is CASSYVYSPYEQYV. CDR3 DNA: TGTGCCAGCAGTTACGTCTACAGCCCTTACGAGCAGTACGTC.

Only a few counts were recorded for this clonotype. The chain recombines TRBV20-1 with TRBJ1-5; perhaps TRBD1 as D (6 bases). This CDR3 region has 13 residues. From germline, CDR1 is DFQATT and CDR2 SNEGSKA (reference sequence). The germline V and J ends were trimmed by 4 bases and 2 bases, with 9 bases remaining between them. CDR3 DNA sequence: TGCAGTGCTACCTACAGGGGCAATCAGCCCCAGCATTTT. Its protein product is CSATYRGNQPQHF.

This clonotype was counted only a few times. V gene TRBV5-1 combines with J gene TRBJ2-5, with a tentative D call TRBD1 (6 bases). The CDR3 runs 15 residues. Per germline, CDR1 SGHRS and CDR2 YFSETQ. V lost 0 bases to trimming and J lost 2 bases, with 11 bases between them. CDR3 protein: CASSLVGTRQETQYF. CDR3 in DNA: TGCGCCAGCAGCTTGGTAGGGACACGTCAAGAGACCCAGTACTTC.

This clonotype showed up just a few times. This CDR3 reads CAKLRWAAGTDTQYF. DNA for the CDR3: TGTGCCAAACTGAGGTGGGCAGCAGGGACAGATACGCAGTATTTT. V is TRBV6-2 or TRBV6-3 and J is TRBJ2-3; perhaps TRBD1 as D (5 bases). Germline V gene sequence: CDR1 MNHEY, CDR2 SVGEGT. CDR3 length: 15 amino acids. Trimming took off 10 bases at V and 3 bases at J, with 20 bases between the two ends.

The genes are TRBV12-3 or TRBV12-4 and TRBJ2-5; the match to TRBD2 covers 15 bases. This CDR3 is built from 16 residues. The V and J ends lost 5 bases and 5 bases, in that order; junction bases with no gene match: 6. CDR3 protein: CASSGLAGGTLETQYF. In DNA, the CDR3 is TGTGCCAGCAGTGGACTAGCGGGGGGGACGTTGGAGACCCAGTACTTC.

This chain links TRBV30 with TRBJ2-3; 10 positions match TRBD1. Germline loops: CDR1 GTSNPN, CDR2 SVGIG (reference sequence). The CDR3 spans 13 residues. The junction had 1 base not matched to a gene; V was cut back by 5 bases and J by 2 bases. The CDR3 sequence: CAWGTGVTDTQYF. Written as DNA, the CDR3 is TGTGCCTGGGGGACAGGGGTCACAGATACGCAGTATTTT. Using reference TRBV30 and TRBJ2-3 for the parts outside the CDR3, the full variable domain is SQTIHQWPATLVQPVGSPLSLECTVEGTSNPNLYWYRQAAGRGLQLLFYSVGIGQISSEVPQNLSASRPQDRQFILSSKKLLLSDSGFYLCAWGTGVTDTQYFGPGTRLTVL.

This clonotype was counted at least ten times. The chain employs TRBV6-2 or TRBV6-3 and TRBJ1-5; D ambiguous. V was clipped by 7 bases and J by 0 bases, with 4 bases between them. CDR1 is MNHEY, CDR2 SVGEGT, per germline. The CDR3 contains 12 residues. CDR3 sequence reads: CASTDSNQPQHF. Here the CDR3 DNA reads TGTGCCAGCACCGATAGCAATCAGCCCCAGCATTTT.

This clonotype was observed a few times. The J gene is TRBJ1-1, the V gene TRBV4-3; a possible D gene is TRBD1 (5 bases). Per the germline V gene, CDR1 is LGHNA and CDR2 is YSLEER. The CDR3 totals 16 residues. The V and J ends lost 0 bases and 0 bases respectively, with 11 bases between them. The chain's CDR3 is CASSQDPGLMNTEAFF. The CDR3 nucleotides are TGCGCCAGCAGCCAAGATCCGGGACTGATGAACACTGAAGCTTTCTTT.

The chain employs TRBV19 and TRBJ2-1; no clear D. Per the germline V gene, CDR1 is LNHDA and CDR2 is SQIVND (reference sequence). Trimming removed 1 base from V and 0 bases from J, with 4 bases in between. This CDR3 comprises 14 residues. The CDR3 bases are TGTGCCAGTAGTATAGTAAGCTCCTACAATGAGCAGTTCTTC. Translation gives CASSIVSSYNEQFF.

This clonotype was detected only a few times. This rearrangement joins TRBV29-1 to TRBJ2-2, with no clear D. The CDR3 is 12 amino acids. CDR1 and CDR2 from the germline V gene are SQVTM and ANQGSEA. V lost 6 bases and J 5 bases, leaving 10 bases between the germline ends. CDR3 nucleotides: TGCAGCGTCCCCAGAGGTACCGGGGAGCTGTTTTTT. Translating gives CSVPRGTGELFF.